What follows is one T cell receptor beta chain and its context. Its antigen remains undetermined. Qualities for individual bases were not recorded, and no much larger clone is one base off. The CDR3 regions of human TCRbeta chains were analyzed by immunosequencing. Per the source publication's procedure: TCRs in the repertoires were compared against a reference library of SARS-CoV-2-specific TCRs that had been generated with the MIRA antigen-specificity platform. Breadth meant the fraction of unique TCRs that were SARS-CoV-2-associated, whereas depth meant the fraction of total T cells that were SARS-CoV-2-associated. Using the MIRA data, each spike-specific TCR was assigned both to the spike region to which the TCR was reactive and to a CD4 or CD8 class. Log10-transformed breadth and depth values were compared by one-way ANOVA with Sidak's multiple comparisons tests. TCRdb obtained this table from immuneACCESS and retained in-frame rearrangements with V and J assigned. These tables miss some clones; where compared with another copy, unresolved V genes account for less than half of the shortfall, and the remainder is unexplained. That table furnishes V, J and clone size, whereas the DNA furnished D and trimming. The table for this sample lists roughly 140,000 clones; roughly 89% of them were counted only once. The top ten constitute 5% of the sample.

The time point label of this sample denotes: baseline before first vaccination. The vaccinee samples were drawn from two UK trials, COV001 and COV002, one of which was a single-blind randomized controlled phase 2/3 trial testing AZD1222 (ChAdOx1 nCoV-19) in healthy adults. For TCRbeta chain sequencing, PBMC samples from trial participants were taken at day 0 and at day 28 after the second dose. This record comes from a study of T cell responses to AZD1222 COVID-19 vaccine (dated by TCRdb to the early 2020s). Study-level background: AZD1222 recipients whose second dose came at about 4 weeks and those whose second dose came at about 12 weeks were combined into one group, since spike-specific TCR depth and breadth did not differ between the two schedules. A total of around 240 trial participants underwent TCR sequencing, of whom nearly 210 received two doses of AZD1222 and around 26 received two doses of the MenACWY control vaccine. Trial participants were enrolled by age into 18-55, 56-69 and 70-plus year subgroups, with around 150, 28 and 57 TCR-sequenced participants respectively. Results and caveats for the whole study, not just this receptor: Because no day 14 peak-response samples were available, repertoires were characterized only after the peak T cell response. Conclusions about previously exposed vaccinees are limited because only a handful of AZD1222 recipients were SARS-CoV-2 seropositive at baseline. After two AZD1222 doses, both the breadth and the depth of spike-specific TCRs were significantly higher than at day 0 and than in MenACWY recipients. The vaccine-associated CD4 TCRs covered the entire spike protein, and the dominant responses fell in regions 160-218 and 743-854. Reportedly, almost half of the unique spike-specific TCRs recognized epitopes lying outside the regions that are mutated in the B.1.351 and B.1.1.7 variants. In the small 56-69-year group, the increase in depth fell short of significance, most likely because of low power. Most participants were white British and females outnumbered males, and the authors suggested that clonal diversity may have been underestimated.

The germline V gene encodes CDR1 LGHNA and CDR2 YSLEER. The CDR3 holds 16 amino acids from the cysteine to the phenylalanine. Only the CDR3 DNA stays, 48 bases, in frame from base 1. Trimming leaves V shorter by 0 bases and J shorter by 9 bases, with the junction holding 5 bases beyond the gene matches. Here the chain combines TRBV4-3 and TRBJ2-1, with 13 bases matching TRBD2. The origin of this receptor is an adult in good health. Specimen: peripheral blood, collected on day 0 of AZD1222 vaccination. CDR3 reads: CASSQDVTSGRAEQFF. The nucleotide sequence is given as TGCGCCAGCAGCCAAGATGTAACTAGCGGGAGGGCTGAGCAGTTCTTC.